These 22 T cell receptor beta chains were sequenced from one sample in a study of blood T cells in healthy people across ages. PCR was performed a second time for roughly 7 to 11 cycles using a sample-barcoded 5' primer and a J-beta primer mix. TCRdb fed the 5' RACE reads into MiXCR, producing one record per CDR3 protein. Found here are about 970,000 distinct CDR3 sequences, just over 50% of them singletons; the top ten hold roughly 23%. The sample taken for sequencing was blood. Receptor source: an older woman in good health.

The rearrangement uses TRBV11-2 and TRBJ1-2, with TRBD1 matching over 10 bases. With V trimmed by 5 bases and J by 3 bases, 15 bases remained unmatched. The CDR3 runs to 18 residues. Germline loops: CDR1 SGHAT, CDR2 FQNNGV. CDR3 nucleotides: TGTGCCAGCAGCCCTACCCTCCGGGGGACAGGGGTGGACTATGGCTACACCTTC. It codes for CASSPTLRGTGVDYGYTF.

V is TRBV12-3 or TRBV12-4 and J is TRBJ2-7; possibly TRBD1 for D (6 bases). The tail of the sequence fits TRBJ2-5 better, so the J call may be wrong. The CDR3 covers 13 residues. DNA of the CDR3: TGTGCCAGCAGTCGGGACACCTCGGAGACCCAGTACTTC. It specifies CASSRDTSETQYF.

The rearrangement links TRBV12-3 or TRBV12-4 to TRBJ2-4; possible D gene TRBD2, 6 bases. TRBJ2-7 explains the end of the DNA better; the J call may be wrong. This CDR3 comprises 15 residues. CDR3 nucleotides: TGTGCCAGCAGTCCATCCGCCGGGACTTACTCCGAGCAGTACTTC. Protein sequence: CASSPSAGTYSEQYF.

The rearrangement links TRBV11-3 to TRBJ2-1; perhaps TRBD2 as D (5 bases). Germline CDR1 SGHNT, CDR2 YENEEA. The CDR3 spans 13 residues. Trimming removed 2 bases from V and 9 bases from J, with 11 bases in between. The CDR3 bases are TGTGCCAGCAGCTTACTGGCTGAGGGTGAGCAGTTCTTC. This codes for CASSLLAEGEQFF.

This clonotype was observed a handful of times. The rearrangement links TRBV6-2 or TRBV6-3 to TRBJ2-5; 9 bases map to TRBD2. The length of the CDR3 is 16 residues. The V and J ends lost 8 bases and 2 bases, in that order; junction bases with no gene match: 12. In germline, CDR1 is MNHEY, CDR2 SVGEGT. CDR3: CASLPPPSGRQETQYF. DNA for the CDR3: TGTGCCAGCCTTCCTCCGCCGAGCGGGAGGCAAGAGACCCAGTACTTC.

V gene TRBV29-1 combines with J gene TRBJ2-2; 8 positions match TRBD2. The junction had 5 bases not matched to a gene; V was cut back by 6 bases and J by 2 bases. CDR3 length: 14 residues. Per germline, CDR1 SQVTM and CDR2 ANQGSEA. The CDR3 sequence: CSVVTSGNTGELFF. The DNA of the CDR3 is TGCAGCGTGGTCACTAGCGGCAACACCGGGGAGCTGTTTTTT.

V usage is TRBV9 and J usage is TRBJ2-7, with D perhaps matching TRBD2 (6 bases). This CDR3 has 15 residues. V lost 3 bases to trimming and J lost 3 bases, with 16 bases between them. Germline loops: CDR1 SGDLS, CDR2 YYNGEE. The CDR3 coding sequence is TGTGCCAGCAGCGCTGGGGCAGGGAGGCTCTACGAGCAGTACTTC. This gives the protein CASSAGAGRLYEQYF.

This clonotype was picked up a small number of times. V is TRBV29-1 and J is TRBJ2-3; 11 bases line up with TRBD2. J lost 5 bases, V lost 2 bases, and 6 bases had no gene match. CDR1 and CDR2 (germline): SQVTM, ANQGSEA. The CDR3 sequence is 15 residues long. The CDR3 region has the DNA TGCAGCGTTGAATCGACTAGCGGGATGAGAGATACGCAGTATTTT. This codes for CSVESTSGMRDTQYF.

A few counts support this clonotype. DNA of the CDR3: TGTGCCAGCAGCTTAGTTTTGGGACGGAAAGAGACCCAGTACTTC. Translating it yields CASSLVLGRKETQYF. The V and J genes are TRBV7-9 and TRBJ2-5; perhaps D is TRBD1 or TRBD2 (5 bases each). This CDR3 is built from 15 residues. From germline, CDR1 is SEHNR and CDR2 FQNEAQ (reference sequence). V gave up 1 base and J gave up 3 bases, with 12 bases separating them.

V and J are TRBV20-1 and TRBJ2-7, with no clear D. Germline assignment: CDR1 DFQATT and CDR2 SNEGSKA (reference sequence). The CDR3 contains 13 residues. Trimming removed 4 bases from V and 0 bases from J, with 10 bases in between. The CDR3 nucleotides read TGCAGTGCTAAGCCCGGGTTCTCCTACGAGCAGTACTTC. This gives the protein CSAKPGFSYEQYF.

V gene TRBV4-1 combines with J gene TRBJ1-5, with D possibly matching TRBD1 (5 bases). The germline CDR1 and CDR2 sequences are MGHRA and YSYEKL. Trimming removed 1 base from V and 0 bases from J, with 7 bases in between. This CDR3 region has 15 residues. In DNA form, the CDR3 reads TGCGCCAGCAGCCAAGCCGGGGGTAGCAATCAGCCCCAGCATTTT. This gives the protein CASSQAGGSNQPQHF.

This clonotype was counted only a few times. One junction end disagrees with the germline gene, perhaps due to a read error. The rearrangement uses TRBV5-1 and TRBJ2-1; maybe TRBD2 (5 bases). CDR3 length equals 15 residues. Per germline, CDR1 SGHRS and CDR2 YFSETQ. In DNA, the CDR3 is TGCGCCAGCACTCCCAGCGGAAGCTCCTACAATGAACAGTTCTTC. Translated, it gives CASTPSGSSYNEQFF.

This chain uses TRBV28 with TRBJ2-3, with D uncertain. CDR1 is MDHEN, CDR2 SYDVKM, per germline. The CDR3 has 13 residues. Trimming left V 6 bases short and J 5 bases short, with 12 bases between. The CDR3 bases are TGTGCCAGCAGCCCCTCCACGAGAGATACGCAGTATTTT. Amino acids: CASSPSTRDTQYF.

The chain uses TRBV5-4 and TRBJ2-3; D not resolved. Trimming pared 3 bases from V and 4 bases from J, leaving 9 bases between. The germline gives CDR1 SGHNT, CDR2 YYREEE (reference sequence). The CDR3 totals 13 residues. CDR3 nucleotides: TGTGCCAGCAGCTCCGTACTCCCAGATACGCAGTATTTT. Protein product: CASSSVLPDTQYF.

This clonotype came up a few times. This chain links TRBV29-1 with TRBJ2-7, with D possibly being TRBD1 (6 bases). Trimming took off 6 bases at V and 6 bases at J, with 12 bases between the two ends. Germline lookup yields CDR1 SQVTM and CDR2 ANQGSEA. This CDR3 is 11 amino acids long. The CDR3 DNA is TGCAGCGTGTCCAGGGGCGGCGAGCAGTACTTC. It translates to CSVSRGGEQYF.

The rearrangement uses TRBV20-1 and TRBJ2-3; D remains ambiguous. CDR1 is DFQATT and CDR2 is SNEGSKA in the germline V gene (reference sequence). The V end was cut by 5 bases, the J end by 6 bases, with 12 bases between. The CDR3 covers 12 residues. CDR3 region: CSAAPYDDTQYF. In nucleotides, the CDR3 is TGCAGTGCTGCCCCTTACGATGATACGCAGTATTTT.

Comment on this clonotype: The junction and the germline gene differ at one end; a read error may be behind it. The rearrangement uses TRBV7-2 and TRBJ2-1; perhaps TRBD1 as D (5 bases). This CDR3 spans 15 amino acids. CDR1 and CDR2 from the germline V gene are SGHTA and FQGNSA. Written as DNA, the CDR3 is TGTGCCAGCAGCCCCCAGGGCACGGTCTACAATAAGCAGTTCTTC. It yields the protein CASSPQGTVYNKQFF.

A few counts support this clonotype. This chain uses TRBV12-3 or TRBV12-4 with TRBJ2-3; D is uncertain. Trimming removed 6 bases at V and 2 bases at J, with 12 bases between. The length of the CDR3 is 14 residues. In DNA form, the CDR3 reads TGTGCCAGCAGACCGACGACGCACACAGATACGCAGTATTTT. It codes for CASRPTTHTDTQYF.

The gene calls are TRBV14 and TRBJ1-6; no reliable D call. The CDR3 runs to 15 residues. Germline V lookup: CDR1 SGHDN, CDR2 FVKESK. V shed 0 bases and J shed 6 bases, with 9 bases lying between them. The CDR3 sequence: CASSQDISTNSPLHF. The CDR3 bases are TGTGCCAGCAGCCAAGATATTTCGACTAATTCACCCCTCCACTTT.

Worth noting for this clonotype: Just one base apart from a much larger clone, this may be a read error. J is TRBJ1-4 and V is TRBV2; D call uncertain. Germline CDR1 SNHLY, CDR2 FYNNEI. The CDR3 contains 14 residues. CDR3 in amino acids: CASSGGQANETLFF. In DNA, the CDR3 is TGTGCCAGCAGTGGAGGTCAGGCTAATGAAACACTGTTTTTT.

This clonotype appeared a few times. The rearrangement uses TRBV30 and TRBJ2-3, with D perhaps TRBD1 (5 bases). V lost 1 base, J lost 2 bases, and 10 bases lay in between. Germline CDR1 is GTSNPN and CDR2 is SVGIG (reference sequence). The CDR3 consists of 14 residues. CDR3 in DNA: TGTGCCTGGAGTGATGGACAAGACACAGATACGCAGTATTTT. Encoded protein: CAWSDGQDTDTQYF.

This clonotype has just a few counts. V gene TRBV20-1 combines with J gene TRBJ1-5, with D perhaps matching TRBD1 (5 bases). This CDR3 has 13 residues. V lost 3 bases and J lost 6, with 12 bases in between. From germline, CDR1 is DFQATT and CDR2 SNEGSKA (reference sequence). CDR3 sequence reads: CSARRAGFQPQHF. As DNA, the CDR3 is TGCAGTGCTAGGCGAGCAGGGTTTCAGCCCCAGCATTTT.